The present T cell receptor beta chain was sequenced within a study of T cell responses to AZD1222 COVID-19 vaccine. A single count supports this clone. This CDR3 is 13 amino acids long. V lost 4 bases and J 1 base, leaving 5 bases between the germline ends. From germline, CDR1 is KGHDR and CDR2 SFDVKD. TCRdb's table, derived via immunoSEQ multiplex PCR, lists solely in-frame clones and lacks some. The sample has around 130,000 clones, about 90% seen once. The TCR was taken from an adult who received the MenACWY meningococcal vaccine as a control. The source was peripheral blood, collected 28 days after the second dose of the MenACWY control vaccine. V is TRBV24-1 and J is TRBJ2-3; D is unclear. The CDR3 spells CATSDMGTDTQYF. The CDR3 DNA is TGTGCCACCAGTGACATGGGCACAGATACGCAGTATTTT.